Below are 23 T cell receptor beta chains sequenced from a single sample in a study of beta chain features in type 1 diabetes. Expressed TCRB transcripts got sequenced, as all isolated RNA was reverse transcribed. Sequencing was performed with immunoSEQ multiplex PCR; in TCRdb, only in-frame clones are kept and a portion is missing. The repertoire has about half a million clones, approximately 31% of them found once; the top ten carry about 0.065%. Sample: naive CD4+ T cells from blood. Source of these receptors: a young man in good health.

The chain recombines TRBV7-9 with TRBJ1-2; 7 bases agree with TRBD1. This CDR3 region has 15 residues. Unmatched junction bases numbered 9, after V lost 1 base and J lost 7 bases. Germline values: CDR1 SEHNR, CDR2 FQNEAQ (reference sequence). The CDR3 protein is CASSLGGEQGTGYTF. The CDR3 region has the DNA TGTGCCAGCAGCTTAGGAGGGGAACAGGGGACTGGCTACACCTTC.

The J gene is TRBJ2-3, the V gene TRBV27; 11 bases are shared with TRBD2. V was clipped by 3 bases and J by 5 bases; unmatched bases: 7. The CDR3 loop spans 16 amino acids. Germline values: CDR1 MNHEY, CDR2 SMNVEV (reference sequence). The CDR3, as DNA: TGTGCCAGCAGTTTGAGTAGCGGGAGGGCAGGAGATACGCAGTATTTT. Translated: CASSLSSGRAGDTQYF.

A few counts support this clone. The V and J genes are TRBV7-9 and TRBJ2-5; possibly TRBD2 for D (6 bases). Trimming removed 4 bases from V and 11 bases from J, with 17 bases in between. The CDR3 runs to 13 residues. CDR1 SEHNR and CDR2 FQNEAQ come from the germline V gene (reference sequence). The CDR3 spells CASSSRVAAQQYF. The CDR3 DNA reads TGTGCCAGCAGCTCTCGGGTAGCGGCTCAGCAGTACTTC.

This clone appeared once. Mismatch with germline at one junction end may stem from a read error. The chain couples TRBV7-7 to TRBJ2-5, with D unresolved. Germline CDR1 and CDR2: SSHAT and FNYEAQ (reference sequence). The CDR3 is 13 amino acids. CDR3 protein: CASSFLPRETQYF. Here the CDR3 DNA reads TGTGCTAGCAGCTTTCTCCCGAGAGAGACCCAGTACTTC.

V is TRBV7-2 and J is TRBJ1-1; a weak D match, TRBD1 (6 bases). Germline V CDR1 and CDR2: SGHTA, FQGNSA. There are 15 residues in the CDR3. Trimming shortened V by 1 base and J by 3 bases, and 12 bases separated the two germline ends. The CDR3: CASSLGPGGYTEAFF. The DNA of the CDR3 is TGTGCCAGCAGCTTAGGACCCGGGGGCTACACTGAAGCTTTCTTT. Based on the CDR3 plus reference TRBV7-2 and TRBJ1-1, the full variable domain is GAGVSQSPSNKVTEKGKDVELRCDPISGHTALYWYRQSLGQGLEFLIYFQGNSAPDKSGLPSDRFSAERTGGSVSTLTIQRTQQEDSAVYLCASSLGPGGYTEAFFGQGTRLTVV.

This chain uses TRBV7-2 with TRBJ2-2; 12 nucleotides match TRBD2. This CDR3 region has 16 residues. The junction had 7 bases not matched to a gene; V was cut back by 7 bases and J by 4 bases. CDR1 is SGHTA and CDR2 is FQGNSA in the germline V gene. The CDR3 DNA follows: TGTGCCAGCACTCCTAGCGGGAGGGCTGGCACCGGGGAGCTGTTTTTT. Encoded protein: CASTPSGRAGTGELFF.

The table lists this clone with a few counts. V usage is TRBV7-3 and J usage is TRBJ2-7; D could derive from TRBD1 or TRBD2 (5 bases each). The CDR3 spans 15 residues. Trimming took 1 base from V and 2 from J, leaving 12 bases between them. Germline CDR1 reads SGHTA; CDR2 reads FQGTGA. The CDR3 region is CASSLRDGAPYEQYF. The DNA of the CDR3 is TGTGCCAGCAGCTTAAGGGACGGCGCACCCTACGAGCAGTACTTC.

The genes are TRBV12-5 and TRBJ2-3; D might be TRBD2 (5 bases). This CDR3 has 14 amino acids. Trimming removed 6 bases from V and 3 bases from J, with 13 bases in between. CDR1 is LGHNT and CDR2 is FRNRAP in the germline V gene. The CDR3 bases are TGTGCTAGTGGGGTCGGGATCGAGACAGATACGCAGTATTTT. Its protein product is CASGVGIETDTQYF.

A few counts support this clone. The chain carries TRBV30 and TRBJ2-2, with D perhaps matching TRBD1 (5 bases). With 2 bases removed from V and 1 base from J, the gap between germline ends came to 8 bases. This CDR3 comprises 14 residues. Per germline, CDR1 GTSNPN and CDR2 SVGIG (reference sequence). CDR3 DNA: TGTGCCTGGAGTAGGGGTCTGAACACCGGGGAGCTGTTTTTT. Encoded protein: CAWSRGLNTGELFF. Full variable domain (remainder filled in from reference TRBV30 and TRBJ2-2): SQTIHQWPATLVQPVGSPLSLECTVEGTSNPNLYWYRQAAGRGLQLLFYSVGIGQISSEVPQNLSASRPQDRQFILSSKKLLLSDSGFYLCAWSRGLNTGELFFGEGSRLTVL.

The V and J genes are TRBV29-1 and TRBJ1-2; the D gene is possibly TRBD1 (6 bases). With 4 bases removed from V and 4 bases from J, the gap between germline ends came to 16 bases. Germline assignment: CDR1 SQVTM and CDR2 ANQGSEA. The CDR3 consists of 14 residues. CDR3 sequence: CSVALDSRGYGYTF. The CDR3 DNA reads as TGCAGCGTTGCTCTGGACAGCCGAGGCTATGGCTACACCTTC.

This clone occurred a few times. The chain employs TRBV5-4 and TRBJ2-1; 12 nucleotides align to TRBD2. The CDR3 is made up of 14 amino acids. Germline CDR1 SGHNT, CDR2 YYREEE (reference sequence). Unmatched junction bases numbered 4, after V lost 0 bases and J lost 12 bases. CDR3 in DNA: TGTGCCAGCAGCTTGGGGTCTAGCGGGAGGGGGCAGTTCTTC. Its translation is CASSLGSSGRGQFF.

This clone was seen only a few times. The chain has TRBV7-6 and TRBJ2-1, with TRBD2 matching over 9 bases. Germline V gene lookup returns CDR1 SGHVS and CDR2 FNYEAQ. Losses at the gene ends were 4 bases for V and 1 base for J; bases not matched to a gene: 8. The CDR3 is 17 amino acids. The CDR3 is CASSSQLAGPSYNEQFF. As DNA, the CDR3 is TGTGCCAGCAGCTCTCAACTAGCGGGCCCTTCCTACAATGAGCAGTTCTTC.

This clone appeared a few times. The V gene is TRBV29-1, the J gene TRBJ2-5; D might be TRBD1 (6 bases). Trimming pared 5 bases from V and 11 bases from J, leaving 15 bases between. CDR3 size: 11 residues. Germline V gene data show CDR1 as SQVTM and CDR2 as ANQGSEA. In DNA, the CDR3 is TGCAGCGTTCAACCAGGGGTGGAGCAGTACTTC. Encoded protein: CSVQPGVEQYF.

The rearrangement joins TRBV20-1 to TRBJ2-5, with D uncertain. The germline gives CDR1 DFQATT, CDR2 SNEGSKA (reference sequence). This CDR3 has 11 amino acids. The germline V and J ends were trimmed by 2 bases and 5 bases, with 6 bases remaining between them. CDR3 DNA sequence: TGCAGTGCTAGACTAGTGGAGACCCAGTACTTC. Residues: CSARLVETQYF.

The V and J genes are TRBV4-2 and TRBJ1-4; D is unresolved. V dropped 0 bases and J dropped 8 bases, with 7 bases sitting between them. CDR1 is LGHNA and CDR2 is YNFKEQ in the germline V gene. This CDR3 is built from 13 residues. CDR3 in amino acids: CASSQDRREKLFF. The CDR3 nucleotides are TGTGCCAGCAGCCAAGATCGGCGGGAAAAACTGTTTTTT.

The chain is built from TRBV30 and TRBJ2-7; TRBD1 agrees at 7 bases. Germline V gives CDR1 GTSNPN, CDR2 SVGIG (reference sequence). The CDR3 covers 13 residues. J gave up 6 bases and V 0 bases, and 5 bases lay outside the gene matches. CDR3 loop: CAWSVGTDVEQYF. DNA for the CDR3: TGTGCCTGGAGTGTAGGGACAGACGTCGAGCAGTACTTC.

This chain uses TRBV7-9 with TRBJ2-5, with a possible D match to TRBD1 (6 bases). CDR1 SEHNR and CDR2 FQNEAQ come from the germline V gene (reference sequence). V lost 5 bases and J 2 bases, leaving 15 bases between the germline ends. This CDR3 is 15 amino acids long. The DNA for the CDR3 is TGTGCCAGCAGCCTAGGGGGTCCGAAACAAGAGACCCAGTACTTC. Its translation: CASSLGGPKQETQYF.

This clone was counted only a few times. The genes are TRBV9 and TRBJ2-1, with TRBD1 matching over 7 bases. Looked up from germline, CDR1 is SGDLS and CDR2 is YYNGEE. With 4 bases clipped from V and 1 base from J, the junction kept 5 bases outside the gene matches. The CDR3 consists of 15 residues. The CDR3 nucleotides are TGTGCCAGCAGCCCTACAGGGGATTCCTACAATGAGCAGTTCTTC. It encodes CASSPTGDSYNEQFF.

This clone showed up just a few times. The chain has TRBV9 and TRBJ2-7; 8 nucleotides agree with TRBD1. This CDR3 has 16 residues. Germline V CDR1 and CDR2: SGDLS, YYNGEE. J was trimmed by 6 bases and V by 0 bases; bases with no gene match: 11. As DNA, the CDR3 is TGTGCCAGCAGCGTAGTCGGTCAGACAGGGGCAGGCGAGCAGTACTTC. The encoded protein is CASSVVGQTGAGEQYF.

CDR3 coding DNA: TGTGCCAGCAGCCCAAGGACTAGCAGATCCTACGAGCAGTACTTC. Its protein is CASSPRTSRSYEQYF. V and J are TRBV9 and TRBJ2-7; 8 bases fit TRBD2. The trim removed 4 bases at V and 1 base at J, leaving 7 bases unmatched. The CDR3 runs 15 residues. The germline V gene has CDR1 SGDLS and CDR2 YYNGEE.

In its sample, this clone was seen a few times. The chain uses TRBV9 and TRBJ2-1, with TRBD2 matching over 8 bases. This CDR3 is built from 15 residues. J lost 7 bases, V lost 1 base, and 7 bases had no gene match. Looked up from germline, CDR1 is SGDLS and CDR2 is YYNGEE. The CDR3 sequence is CASSVSGRDWNEQFF. The CDR3 DNA follows: TGTGCCAGCAGCGTATCCGGGAGGGATTGGAATGAGCAGTTCTTC.

A few counts support this clone. The chain recombines TRBV7-7 with TRBJ2-5, with a tentative D call TRBD1 (6 bases). In germline, CDR1 is SSHAT, CDR2 FNYEAQ (reference sequence). Trimming cost V 5 bases and J 4 bases, with 14 bases left between them. The CDR3 consists of 14 residues. The CDR3 reads CASSTHRVGETQYF. CDR3 nucleotide sequence: TGTGCCAGCAGCACCCACAGGGTTGGAGAGACCCAGTACTTC. Full variable domain (outside the CDR3, taken from reference TRBV7-7 and TRBJ2-5): GAGVSQSPRYKVTKRGQDVTLRCDPISSHATLYWYQQALGQGPEFLTYFNYEAQPDKSGLPSDRFSAERPEGSISTLTIQRTEQRDSAMYRCASSTHRVGETQYFGPGTRLLVL.

The CDR3 region has the DNA TGTGCCAGCAGCTCCGGGACTAGCGGGAGAACCTACAATGAGCAGTTCTTC. It yields the protein CASSSGTSGRTYNEQFF. The genes are TRBV5-4 and TRBJ2-1; 14 positions agree with TRBD2. The CDR3 length is 17 residues. Germline lookup yields CDR1 SGHNT and CDR2 YYREEE (reference sequence). J was trimmed by 2 bases and V by 3 bases; bases with no gene match: 4.